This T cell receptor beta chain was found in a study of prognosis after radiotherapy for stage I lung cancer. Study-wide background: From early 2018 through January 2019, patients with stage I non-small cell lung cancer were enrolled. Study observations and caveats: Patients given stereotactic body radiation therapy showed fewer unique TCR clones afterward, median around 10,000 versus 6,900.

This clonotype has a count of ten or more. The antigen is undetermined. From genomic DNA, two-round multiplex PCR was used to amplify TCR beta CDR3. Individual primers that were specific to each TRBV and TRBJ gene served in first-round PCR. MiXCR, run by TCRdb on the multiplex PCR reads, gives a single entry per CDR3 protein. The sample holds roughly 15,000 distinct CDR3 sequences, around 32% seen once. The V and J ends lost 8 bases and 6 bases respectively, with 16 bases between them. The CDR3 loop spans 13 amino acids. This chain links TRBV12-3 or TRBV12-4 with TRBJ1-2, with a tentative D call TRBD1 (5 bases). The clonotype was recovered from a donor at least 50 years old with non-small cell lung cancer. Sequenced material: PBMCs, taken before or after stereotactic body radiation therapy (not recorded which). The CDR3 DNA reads TGTGCCAGCGATGGCGGGGCGACCCATGGCTACACCTTC. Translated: CASDGGATHGYTF.